This is a list of T cell receptor beta chains from one sample in a study of T cells in Graves' hyperthyroidism and ophthalmopathy. MiXCR was run by TCRdb on the multiplex PCR reads, yielding one entry per CDR3 protein. This sample carries approximately 620,000 distinct CDR3 sequences, approximately 15% of them seen once, and the ten largest clones take approximately 5.7%. Sequencing was done on a sample of blood. The receptor source for this set is a woman aged 25 to 39 with Graves' hyperthyroidism that later progressed to Graves' ophthalmopathy. CDR3s leave out the opening cysteine and the closing phenylalanine or tryptophan. Each record gives: clone size, J gene, V gene, CDR3 protein. Clone sizes are given selectively: once, few, many, or a class where the clone is expanded.

abundance: few
j_gene: TRBJ1-2
v_gene: TRBV7-9
CDR3aa: ASSPGQTTNYGYT

abundance: many
j_gene: TRBJ2-5
v_gene: TRBV3-1
CDR3aa: ASSTGTGVSETQY

abundance: many
j_gene: TRBJ2-2
v_gene: TRBV20-1
CDR3aa: SAKGQTNTGELF

abundance: -
j_gene: TRBJ2-1
v_gene: TRBV7-2
CDR3aa: ASSPLLGAEYNEQF

abundance: many
j_gene: TRBJ1-4
v_gene: TRBV12-3/TRBV12-4
CDR3aa: ASSDGTANEKLF

abundance: -
j_gene: TRBJ2-3
v_gene: TRBV6-1
CDR3aa: ASKWSEADTQY

abundance: many
j_gene: TRBJ1-2
v_gene: TRBV5-5
CDR3aa: ASSLGGTGNYGYT

abundance: many
j_gene: TRBJ1-5
v_gene: TRBV12-3/TRBV12-4
CDR3aa: ASSFGASNQPQH

abundance: many
j_gene: TRBJ1-1
v_gene: TRBV5-1
CDR3aa: ASKLTGQNTEAF

abundance: once
j_gene: TRBJ2-7
v_gene: TRBV12-3/TRBV12-4
CDR3aa: ASSAGPGASLAAVLEQY

abundance: many
j_gene: TRBJ2-5
v_gene: TRBV5-4
CDR3aa: ASSSRLVVKETQY

abundance: few
j_gene: TRBJ2-1
v_gene: TRBV20-1
CDR3aa: SARGTGEQF

abundance: many
j_gene: TRBJ2-3
v_gene: TRBV28
CDR3aa: ASSLWQRTSGSTDTQY

abundance: many
j_gene: TRBJ1-1
v_gene: TRBV12-5
CDR3aa: ASGLDQALNTEAF

abundance: many
j_gene: TRBJ2-3
v_gene: TRBV7-2
CDR3aa: ASSSQGLAFTDTQY

abundance: many
j_gene: TRBJ2-2
v_gene: TRBV5-1
CDR3aa: ASLPGEYTGELF

abundance: once
j_gene: TRBJ2-1
v_gene: TRBV5-6
CDR3aa: ASSPGPGASYNEQF

abundance: -
j_gene: TRBJ2-1
v_gene: TRBV19
CDR3aa: ASSIDRLATNEQF

abundance: -
j_gene: TRBJ2-1
v_gene: TRBV4-1
CDR3aa: ASSQGQTGNEQF

abundance: -
j_gene: TRBJ1-2
v_gene: TRBV4-3
CDR3aa: ASSQRGGYGYT

abundance: many
j_gene: TRBJ2-5
v_gene: TRBV9
CDR3aa: ASSPRLAGGETQY

abundance: many
j_gene: TRBJ2-2
v_gene: TRBV7-8
CDR3aa: ASSLARGTVPGELF

abundance: many
j_gene: TRBJ1-1
v_gene: TRBV2
CDR3aa: ASRQGQDTEAF

abundance: many
j_gene: TRBJ2-7
v_gene: TRBV20-1
CDR3aa: SAVKAGGPVEQY

abundance: few
j_gene: TRBJ1-6
v_gene: TRBV11-2
CDR3aa: ASSLRGGTGLYSPLH

abundance: many
j_gene: TRBJ2-7
v_gene: TRBV15
CDR3aa: ATSREGTSESYEQY

abundance: few
j_gene: TRBJ2-1
v_gene: TRBV29-1
CDR3aa: SVDTYNEQF

abundance: many
j_gene: TRBJ1-3
v_gene: TRBV30
CDR3aa: AGVWAAGNTIY

abundance: many
j_gene: TRBJ2-1
v_gene: TRBV2
CDR3aa: ASSRQRASGRARPNNEQF

abundance: -
j_gene: TRBJ1-2
v_gene: TRBV29-1
CDR3aa: SVVTLRYGYT

abundance: many
j_gene: TRBJ2-1
v_gene: TRBV10-1
CDR3aa: ASSERTEYNEQF

abundance: few
j_gene: TRBJ2-7
v_gene: TRBV28
CDR3aa: ASSSGGGGRYEQY

abundance: -
j_gene: TRBJ1-1
v_gene: TRBV4-3
CDR3aa: ASSRSTGNGPHTEAF

abundance: few
j_gene: TRBJ2-3
v_gene: TRBV5-1
CDR3aa: ASRGPGLAGESTDTQY

abundance: many
j_gene: TRBJ2-5
v_gene: TRBV28
CDR3aa: ASTTAVETQY

abundance: few
j_gene: TRBJ1-3
v_gene: TRBV12-3/TRBV12-4
CDR3aa: ASSPGLRGNTIY

abundance: many
j_gene: TRBJ1-1
v_gene: TRBV20-1
CDR3aa: SASIAGASGRAF

abundance: many
j_gene: TRBJ2-7
v_gene: TRBV6-6
CDR3aa: ASSYSASYEQY